This TCR beta chain came from a study of T cell repertoires in cytomegalovirus infection. Study-level background: It can be stated that public TCR beta signatures indicated CMV infection as well as a matching HLA type.

Of note for this clonotype: Its antigen is still unknown.

TCRdb re-called the reads with MiXCR, one entry per CDR3 protein. Of approximately 400,000 distinct CDR3 sequences listed, approximately 30% are singletons. Study results and caveats: Summed public TCR beta family frequency identified CMV carriers bearing the relevant HLA. HLA-C-restricted CMV clonotypes gave the most frequent clonotype in two of eight donors.

Sequences were obtained from PBMCs. This TCR was sampled from a human donor in good health (CMV status not recorded). Some clones in this sample may be carry-over from other donors' samples.

DNA for the CDR3: TGTGCCAGCAGCCCGGACAGAGGCTTAGGAAATTCACCCCTCCACTTT. This encodes CASSPDRGLGNSPLHF. The rearrangement uses TRBV6-2 or TRBV6-3 and TRBJ1-6; maybe TRBD1 (6 bases). The germline V gene has CDR1 MNHEY and CDR2 SVGEGT. The CDR3 is made up of 16 amino acids. The V and J ends lost 6 bases and 7 bases respectively, with 19 bases between them.